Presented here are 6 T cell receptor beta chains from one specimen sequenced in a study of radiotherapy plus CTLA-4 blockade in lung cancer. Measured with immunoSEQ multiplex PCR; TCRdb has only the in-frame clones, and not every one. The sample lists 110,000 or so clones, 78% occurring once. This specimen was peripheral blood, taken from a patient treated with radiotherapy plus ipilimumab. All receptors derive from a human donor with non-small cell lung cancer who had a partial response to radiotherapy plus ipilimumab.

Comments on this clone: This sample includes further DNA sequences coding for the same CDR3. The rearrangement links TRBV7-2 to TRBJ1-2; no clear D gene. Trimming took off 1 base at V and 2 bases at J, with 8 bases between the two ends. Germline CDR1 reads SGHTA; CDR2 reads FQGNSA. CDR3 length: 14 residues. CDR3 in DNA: TGTGCCAGCAGCTTAGGGGGAGGGAACTATGGCTACACCTTC. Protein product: CASSLGGGNYGYTF.

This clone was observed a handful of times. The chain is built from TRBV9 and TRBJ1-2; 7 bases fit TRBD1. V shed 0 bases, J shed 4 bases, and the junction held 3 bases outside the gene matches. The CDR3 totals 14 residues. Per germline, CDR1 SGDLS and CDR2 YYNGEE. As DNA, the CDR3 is TGTGCCAGCAGCGTAGGAGGGGGCAGCTATGGCTACACCTTC. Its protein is CASSVGGGSYGYTF.

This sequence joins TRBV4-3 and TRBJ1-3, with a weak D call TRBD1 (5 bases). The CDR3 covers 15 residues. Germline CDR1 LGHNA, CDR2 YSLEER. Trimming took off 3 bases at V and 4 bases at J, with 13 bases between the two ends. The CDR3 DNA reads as TGCGCCAGCAGCCAGGCCAGCGGGGCAGGAAACACCATATATTTT. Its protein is CASSQASGAGNTIYF.

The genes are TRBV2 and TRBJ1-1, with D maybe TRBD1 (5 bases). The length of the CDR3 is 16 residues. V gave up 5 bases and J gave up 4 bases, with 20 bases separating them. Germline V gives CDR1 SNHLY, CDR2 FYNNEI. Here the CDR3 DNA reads TGTGCCAGCAGTCCTACCTTTCTCTGGAGGGGCACTGAAGCTTTCTTT. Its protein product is CASSPTFLWRGTEAFF. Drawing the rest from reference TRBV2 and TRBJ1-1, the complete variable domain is EPEVTQTPSHQVTQMGQEVILRCVPISNHLYFYWYRQILGQKVEFLVSFYNNEISEKSEIFDDQFSVERPDGSNFTLKIRSTKLEDSAMYFCASSPTFLWRGTEAFFGQGTRLTVV.

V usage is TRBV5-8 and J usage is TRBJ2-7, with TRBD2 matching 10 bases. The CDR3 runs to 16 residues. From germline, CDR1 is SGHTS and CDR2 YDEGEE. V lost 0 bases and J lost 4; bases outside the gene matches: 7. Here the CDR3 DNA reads TGTGCCAGCAGCTTGGATGTTACTAGCGGGAAGTACGAGCAGTACTTC. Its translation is CASSLDVTSGKYEQYF.

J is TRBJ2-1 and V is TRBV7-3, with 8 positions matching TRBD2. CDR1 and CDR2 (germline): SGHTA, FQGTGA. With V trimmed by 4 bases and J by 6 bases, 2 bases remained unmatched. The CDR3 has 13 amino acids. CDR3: CASSSGTSNEQFF. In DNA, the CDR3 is TGTGCCAGCAGCTCCGGGACTAGCAATGAGCAGTTCTTC. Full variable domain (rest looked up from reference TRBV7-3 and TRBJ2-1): GAGVSQTPSNKVTEKGKYVELRCDPISGHTALYWYRQSLGQGPEFLIYFQGTGAADDSGLPNDRFFAVRPEGSVSTLKIQRTERGDSAVYLCASSSGTSNEQFFGPGTRLTVL.